These 28 T cell receptor beta chains came from one sample sequenced in a study of T cells in Graves' hyperthyroidism and ophthalmopathy. Regions amplified from RNA transcripts were the TCR beta CDR3 regions. Primed by the HTBI set, a first-round RT-PCR was run on the TCR CDR3. TCRdb itself ran the multiplex PCR reads through MiXCR, one entry per CDR3 protein. The sample contains hundreds of thousands of distinct CDR3 sequences, nearly 45% of which appear only once. The sequencing input was peripheral blood or thyroid tissue (not recorded which). The receptor set was obtained from an adult man with Graves' disease, either hyperthyroidism or ophthalmopathy (not recorded which).

This chain links TRBV7-2 with TRBJ1-2; a weak D match, TRBD1 (5 bases). The V gene lost 2 bases and the J gene lost 3 bases, with 16 bases spanning the gap. CDR1 is SGHTA and CDR2 is FQGNSA in the germline V gene. This CDR3 has 16 residues. As DNA, the CDR3 is TGTGCCAGCAGCTTAATGTCGAGGGGAGGGGACTATGGCTACACCTTC. Protein sequence: CASSLMSRGGDYGYTF.

The V gene is TRBV25-1, the J gene TRBJ1-6; 10 nucleotides agree with TRBD1. The ends lost 5 bases at V and 9 bases at J; junction bases unmatched: 7. CDR1 and CDR2 from the germline V gene are MGHDK and SYGVNS. The CDR3 loop spans 15 amino acids. This CDR3 is CASSSRQGARSPLHF. The CDR3 DNA follows: TGTGCCAGCAGTTCTCGACAGGGGGCACGTTCACCCCTCCACTTT.

This clonotype has a count of ten or more. This chain uses TRBV9 with TRBJ1-5, with 7 bases matching TRBD1. Germline CDR1 SGDLS, CDR2 YYNGEE. The CDR3 has 13 amino acids. Trimming removed 3 bases from V and 5 bases from J; junction bases left unmatched: 2. The DNA for the CDR3 is TGTGCCAGCAGCGATACAGGGGATCAGCCCCAGCATTTT. Protein: CASSDTGDQPQHF.

This rearrangement joins TRBV29-1 to TRBJ1-1, with unresolved D. CDR1 and CDR2 from the germline V gene are SQVTM and ANQGSEA. Deletions cut 8 bases from V and 10 bases from J, with 14 bases between. This CDR3 has 10 residues. CDR3 amino acids: CSLERGAAFF. CDR3 bases: TGCAGCTTGGAACGGGGTGCAGCTTTCTTT.

The table lists this clonotype with many counts. The CDR3 reads CASSPPDREGGYTF. Here the CDR3 DNA reads TGTGCCAGCAGCCCCCCGGACAGGGAAGGGGGCTACACCTTC. The chain has TRBV7-2 and TRBJ1-2, with 8 bases that match TRBD1. Germline assignment: CDR1 SGHTA and CDR2 FQGNSA. Trimming at V came to 5 bases and at J to 8 bases, leaving 10 bases not matched to a gene. CDR3 length: 14 residues. Filled out from reference TRBV7-2 and TRBJ1-2, the complete variable domain reads GAGVSQSPSNKVTEKGKDVELRCDPISGHTALYWYRQSLGQGLEFLIYFQGNSAPDKSGLPSDRFSAERTGGSVSTLTIQRTQQEDSAVYLCASSPPDREGGYTFGSGTRLTVV.

V usage is TRBV7-8 and J usage is TRBJ2-7; D is unclear. The CDR3 covers 17 residues. From germline, CDR1 is SGHVS and CDR2 FQNEAQ. With 0 bases removed from V and 2 bases from J, the gap between germline ends came to 17 bases. The CDR3 reads CASSLAPNSPLPYEQYF. DNA of the CDR3: TGTGCCAGCAGCTTAGCGCCGAATTCACCCCTCCCCTACGAGCAGTACTTC.

Only a few counts were recorded for this clonotype. The chain combines TRBV7-8 with TRBJ1-4; D not resolved. In germline, CDR1 is SGHVS, CDR2 FQNEAQ. CDR3 length equals 16 residues. Trimming took off 1 base at V and 8 bases at J, with 17 bases between the two ends. CDR3 region: CASSLGPSSQGEKLFF. The CDR3 DNA reads TGTGCCAGCAGCTTAGGCCCCAGTTCTCAAGGGGAAAAACTGTTTTTT.

This clonotype occurred a few times. The chain employs TRBV2 and TRBJ1-4; tentatively, D is TRBD1 (5 bases). CDR1 and CDR2 from the germline V gene are SNHLY and FYNNEI. V lost 2 bases and J lost 0, with 13 bases in between. The CDR3 has 17 residues. The CDR3 bases are TGTGCCAGCAGTGAACTCGGGCTGGGGGCAACTAATGAAAAACTGTTTTTT. It yields the protein CASSELGLGATNEKLFF.

The chain joins TRBV7-2 to TRBJ2-7; 15 bases match TRBD2. Germline CDR1 reads SGHTA; CDR2 reads FQGNSA. V was pared by 5 bases and J by 4 bases, with 12 bases of the junction left unmatched. CDR3 size: 18 residues. This CDR3 reads CASSLGGGLAGGDYEQYF. In nucleotides, the CDR3 is TGTGCCAGCAGCCTCGGGGGCGGACTAGCGGGAGGGGATTACGAGCAGTACTTC.

To note about this clonotype: A far larger clone is one nucleotide away, so this likely arose from a read error. The rearrangement links TRBV7-9 to TRBJ1-2; 10 bases match TRBD1. The CDR3 sequence is 13 residues long. V was pared by 6 bases and J by 9 bases, with 7 bases of the junction left unmatched. The germline V gene has CDR1 SEHNR and CDR2 FQNEAQ (reference sequence). CDR3 DNA: TGTGCCAGCAGTCCCGGGACAGGGGATAGCTACACCTTC. It yields the protein CASSPGTGDSYTF.

About this clonotype itself: The CDR3 carries no conserved terminal phenylalanine or tryptophan, so it likely arises from a read error. This chain connects TRBV7-2 to TRBJ1-2; D is undetermined. Germline lookup yields CDR1 SGHTA and CDR2 FQGNSA. The CDR3 is made up of 14 amino acids. V was shortened by 10 bases and J by 2 bases, with 17 bases between the two germline ends. Here the CDR3 DNA reads TGTGCCACCTTGCCGCCCGGAGGGAACTATGGCTACACCCTC. Translation gives CATLPPGGNYGYTL.

Comment on this clonotype: This clone may be a read error of a much larger clone one base away. The chain links TRBV7-6 to TRBJ2-7; D ambiguous. The germline V gene has CDR1 SGHVS and CDR2 FNYEAQ. The CDR3 length is 14 residues. Trimming removed 6 bases from V and 1 base from J, with 13 bases in between. The CDR3 loop reads CASSITDGSYEQYF. For the CDR3, the DNA is TGTGCCAGCAGTATAACGGACGGTTCCTACGAGCAGTACTTC.

This clonotype was picked up one time. This may be a read error: a much more frequent sequence differs by one nucleotide. The chain links TRBV7-2 to TRBJ2-2, with D hard to call. The germline gives CDR1 SGHTA, CDR2 FQGNSA. This CDR3 contains 12 residues. Trimming took off 5 bases at V and 5 bases at J, with 6 bases between the two ends. CDR3 sequence: CASSPTTGELFF. Here the CDR3 DNA reads TGTGCCAGCAGCCCGACGACCGGGGAGCTGTTTTTT.

V gene TRBV20-1 combines with J gene TRBJ1-1, with a weak D call TRBD1 (6 bases). In germline, CDR1 is DFQATT, CDR2 SNEGSKA (reference sequence). The CDR3 sequence is 15 residues long. The V end was cut by 0 bases, the J end by 2 bases, with 13 bases between. The CDR3 loop reads CSARESGTPNTEAFF. The CDR3 DNA reads TGCAGTGCTAGAGAGTCCGGGACACCTAACACTGAAGCTTTCTTT.

V usage is TRBV6-5 and J usage is TRBJ1-6; D call uncertain. The CDR3 sequence is 15 residues long. V gave up 0 bases and J gave up 8 bases, with 11 bases separating them. The V gene's germline CDR1 is MNHEY and CDR2 SVGAGI. The CDR3 is CASSYSTQKYSPLHF. CDR3 nucleotide sequence: TGTGCCAGCAGTTACTCGACACAGAAGTATTCACCCCTCCACTTT.

As DNA, the CDR3 is TGTGCCAGCAGCCCCCGCGGGGACAGGGGGTTTGTCGGGGAGCTGTTTTTT. Amino acids: CASSPRGDRGFVGELFF. The chain combines TRBV7-9 with TRBJ2-2; 11 bases are shared with TRBD1. V shed 5 bases, J shed 7 bases, and the junction held 12 bases outside the gene matches. Germline CDR1 reads SEHNR; CDR2 reads FQNEAQ (reference sequence). This CDR3 is 17 amino acids long.

Comment on this clonotype: One base away lies a much larger clone, so this may be a sequencing read error. The rearrangement links TRBV15 to TRBJ1-2; weak D call: TRBD1 (5 bases). V shed 0 bases and J shed 4 bases, with 15 bases lying between them. Germline values: CDR1 LNHNV, CDR2 YYDKDF (reference sequence). The CDR3 extends over 16 amino acids. The CDR3 loop is CATSRDRGTESYGYTF. The CDR3 nucleotides are TGTGCCACCAGCAGAGATAGAGGGACCGAGTCCTATGGCTACACCTTC.

This rearrangement joins TRBV29-1 to TRBJ1-1; weak D call: TRBD1 (5 bases). The CDR3 has 13 residues. In germline, CDR1 is SQVTM, CDR2 ANQGSEA. V gave up 6 bases and J gave up 8 bases, with 19 bases separating them. The CDR3 reads CSVERIGGGEAFF. The CDR3 region has the DNA TGCAGCGTAGAAAGGATCGGGGGAGGAGAAGCTTTCTTT.

This clonotype was detected many times. The gene calls are TRBV7-8 and TRBJ2-7; D unclear. The CDR3 extends over 14 amino acids. Trimming took off 1 base at V and 2 bases at J, with 9 bases between the two ends. Germline V gives CDR1 SGHVS, CDR2 FQNEAQ. The CDR3 spells CASSLVALAYEQYF. CDR3 bases: TGTGCCAGCAGCTTAGTGGCTCTGGCCTACGAGCAGTACTTC.

This chain links TRBV6-5 with TRBJ1-2; 8 positions agree with TRBD1. With 4 bases clipped from V and 4 bases from J, the junction kept 14 bases outside the gene matches. Germline values: CDR1 MNHEY, CDR2 SVGAGI. This CDR3 comprises 17 residues. The DNA of the CDR3 is TGTGCCAGCAGTTCCCTCGCAGGGGGCGGGGATCGCTATGGCTACACCTTC. Translating gives CASSSLAGGGDRYGYTF.

The J gene is TRBJ1-5, the V gene TRBV6-5; unclear D gene. The CDR3 runs to 13 residues. The germline V gene encodes CDR1 MNHEY and CDR2 SVGAGI. Between the trimmed V and J ends, which lost 8 bases and 5 bases, there was a span of 13 bases. The CDR3 sequence: CASSAQRHQPQHF. The CDR3 DNA reads TGTGCCAGCTCGGCCCAGCGACATCAGCCCCAGCATTTT.

This chain links TRBV7-2 with TRBJ2-3, with TRBD2 matching over 11 bases. Germline V gene data show CDR1 as SGHTA and CDR2 as FQGNSA. CDR3 length equals 15 residues. The junction had 1 base not matched to a gene; V was cut back by 1 base and J by 4 bases. CDR3 protein: CASSLVAGGADTQYF. In DNA, the CDR3 is TGTGCCAGCAGCTTAGTAGCGGGAGGGGCAGATACGCAGTATTTT.

This clonotype was detected once. This chain connects TRBV29-1 to TRBJ1-4; 8 bases are shared with TRBD1. The V segment lost 4 bases and the J segment 6 bases; nucleotides outside the gene matches: 4. The CDR3 is 13 amino acids. The V gene's germline CDR1 is SQVTM and CDR2 ANQGSEA. The CDR3 sequence is CSVADRVDEKLFF. The CDR3 DNA sequence: TGCAGCGTTGCGGACAGGGTGGATGAAAAACTGTTTTTT.

This clonotype appeared a few times. The V and J genes are TRBV7-9 and TRBJ1-1; tentative D call: TRBD1 (5 bases). This CDR3 has 16 residues. CDR1 is SEHNR and CDR2 is FQNEAQ in the germline V gene (reference sequence). V gave up 4 bases and J gave up 1 base, with 16 bases separating them. The CDR3 bases are TGTGCCAGCAGCTCCGGGACCTTTTTCCCGAACACTGAAGCTTTCTTT. This translates into CASSSGTFFPNTEAFF.

The chain uses TRBV20-1 and TRBJ2-2, with TRBD1 identical over 8 bases. CDR3 length: 14 amino acids. CDR1 is DFQATT, CDR2 SNEGSKA, per germline (reference sequence). V dropped 4 bases and J dropped 5; count of bases not matched to a gene: 6. This chain's CDR3 is CSATGGIRTGELFF. DNA for the CDR3: TGCAGTGCTACAGGGGGCATCAGAACCGGGGAGCTGTTTTTT.

The V gene is TRBV7-2, the J gene TRBJ1-2, with 7 bases fitting TRBD1. With 0 bases clipped from V and 6 bases from J, the junction kept 7 bases outside the gene matches. Per germline, CDR1 SGHTA and CDR2 FQGNSA. This CDR3 has 15 residues. The CDR3 here is CASSLAHGTAHGYTF. CDR3 DNA sequence: TGTGCCAGCAGCTTAGCGCACGGGACAGCGCATGGCTACACCTTC.

This clonotype was recorded a few times. The V gene is TRBV20-1, the J gene TRBJ2-5; 11 nucleotides match TRBD2. Trimming cost V 3 bases and J 9 bases; bases outside gene matches: 9. Germline V gene data show CDR1 as DFQATT and CDR2 as SNEGSKA (reference sequence). The CDR3 has 14 residues. CDR3: CSARTSGALSPQYF. CDR3 coding DNA: TGCAGTGCTAGGACTAGCGGGGCGCTGTCTCCCCAGTACTTC.

This clonotype appeared many times. The chain carries TRBV29-1 and TRBJ2-2, with 11 bases lining up with TRBD2. The V gene's germline CDR1 is SQVTM and CDR2 ANQGSEA. With 5 bases clipped from V and 2 bases from J, the junction kept 4 bases outside the gene matches. This CDR3 spans 15 amino acids. This CDR3 is CSVPTSGGNTGELFF. The CDR3 DNA sequence: TGCAGCGTTCCAACTAGCGGGGGTAACACCGGGGAGCTGTTTTTT.